These 13 T cell receptor beta chains originate from one sample sequenced in a study of cytomegalovirus exposure and HLA in healthy donors. In the PCR, 60 Vbeta and 13 Jbeta primers were used. TCRdb's copy holds only in-frame clones and misses some; the assay was immunoSEQ multiplex PCR. The sample includes about 91,000 clones, under 75% of them seen just once. Specimen: PBMCs. The source of these receptors is a female donor in good health and CMV-seronegative.

The chain uses TRBV5-4 and TRBJ1-1, with D unclear. The CDR3 extends over 15 amino acids. Trimming left V 4 bases short and J 4 bases short, with 17 bases between. Looked up from germline, CDR1 is SGHNT and CDR2 is YYREEE (reference sequence). CDR3 loop: CASSPPGARSTEAFF. As DNA, the CDR3 is TGTGCCAGCAGCCCGCCGGGAGCCAGAAGCACTGAAGCTTTCTTT.

This sequence joins TRBV20-1 and TRBJ2-7, with 7 positions matching TRBD1. V trimming: 5 bases; J trimming: 5 bases; junction bases outside the gene matches: 3. Germline CDR1 DFQATT, CDR2 SNEGSKA (reference sequence). The CDR3 length is 11 residues. CDR3 protein: CSAEGADEQYF. The DNA of the CDR3 is TGCAGTGCTGAGGGGGCCGACGAGCAGTACTTC.

This rearrangement joins TRBV7-9 to TRBJ2-7; D gene unclear. Germline V CDR1 and CDR2: SEHNR, FQNEAQ (reference sequence). The CDR3 covers 12 residues. V lost 5 bases, J lost 4 bases, and 9 bases lay in between. This chain's CDR3 is CASSPIPYEQYF. The CDR3, as DNA: TGTGCCAGCAGCCCTATTCCTTACGAGCAGTACTTC.

In nucleotides, the CDR3 is TGTGCCAGCAGCTTGGGCGGGGGGGCCCCTCGAGGAGATACGCAGTATTTT. It codes for CASSLGGGAPRGDTQYF. The chain joins TRBV7-2 to TRBJ2-3; TRBD2 matches at 9 bases. Germline trimming cut 3 bases from V and 5 bases from J; bases unmatched to any gene: 12. CDR3 length: 17 amino acids. The germline gives CDR1 SGHTA, CDR2 FQGNSA.

The CDR3 spells CASSSQSTGITGELFF. CDR3 DNA sequence: TGCGCCAGCAGCTCCCAATCGACAGGGATCACCGGGGAGCTGTTTTTT. V usage is TRBV5-1 and J usage is TRBJ2-2; 7 bases match TRBD1. In germline, CDR1 is SGHRS, CDR2 YFSETQ. The V gene end was trimmed by 3 bases and the J gene end by 4 bases; junction bases not matched to a gene: 9. The CDR3 sequence is 16 residues long.

This clone has a handful of counts. This chain uses TRBV9 with TRBJ2-7, with no clear D. Trimming stripped 3 bases from V and 5 bases from J, with 12 bases between. CDR1 is SGDLS and CDR2 is YYNGEE in the germline V gene. CDR3 length: 13 residues. The CDR3 DNA is TGTGCCAGCAGCGATCCCTTTAACAACGAGCAGTACTTC. This sequence encodes CASSDPFNNEQYF.

The chain carries TRBV5-6 and TRBJ2-5; tentative D call: TRBD2 (5 bases). The germline V gene encodes CDR1 SGHDT and CDR2 YYEEEE. This CDR3 comprises 13 residues. The germline V and J ends were trimmed by 1 base and 5 bases, with 9 bases remaining between them. The CDR3 bases are TGTGCCAGCAGCTTGAACGGGGAGGAGACCCAGTACTTC. Its protein product is CASSLNGEETQYF.

The CDR3 sequence: CASSPSGGGYNSPLHF. CDR3 nucleotides: TGCGCCAGCAGCCCCTCGGGGGGCGGCTATAATTCACCCCTCCACTTT. This chain links TRBV10-2 with TRBJ1-6; D might be TRBD1 (6 bases). CDR3 size: 16 residues. Trimming removed 6 bases from V and 3 bases from J, with 15 bases in between. Germline loops: CDR1 WSHSY, CDR2 SAAADI.

This sequence joins TRBV25-1 and TRBJ2-5; D possibly corresponds to TRBD2 (5 bases). There are 16 residues in the CDR3. Trimming cost V 2 bases and J 1 base, with 14 bases left between them. Germline V gives CDR1 MGHDK, CDR2 SYGVNS. The chain's CDR3 is CASSERTSSLQETQYF. The DNA of the CDR3 is TGTGCCAGCAGTGAACGAACTAGTTCCCTCCAAGAGACCCAGTACTTC.

This rearrangement joins TRBV6-5 to TRBJ1-2, with 7 bases that match TRBD1. V lost 8 bases, J lost 8 bases, and 8 bases stayed unmatched. This CDR3 is 12 amino acids long. Germline CDR1 MNHEY, CDR2 SVGAGI. The CDR3 DNA is TGTGCCAGCGGGGAACAGGGGATAGGCTACACCTTC. It yields the protein CASGEQGIGYTF.

The rearrangement joins TRBV30 to TRBJ1-4; D is possibly TRBD1 (6 bases). With 4 bases removed from V and 5 bases from J, the gap between germline ends came to 8 bases. The CDR3 covers 12 residues. Germline assignment: CDR1 GTSNPN and CDR2 SVGIG (reference sequence). This chain's CDR3 is CAWNRENEKLFF. The CDR3 bases are TGTGCCTGGAACAGGGAGAATGAAAAACTGTTTTTT.

This clone was seen only once. The chain employs TRBV7-9 and TRBJ1-2, with 7 bases matching TRBD1. The CDR3 runs to 14 residues. The V gene's germline CDR1 is SEHNR and CDR2 FQNEAQ (reference sequence). J gave up 4 bases and V 5 bases, and 7 bases lay outside the gene matches. CDR3 protein: CASSLGTEAYGYTF. In DNA, the CDR3 is TGTGCCAGCAGCCTCGGGACAGAGGCCTATGGCTACACCTTC.

This clone is categorized as medium-sized. This specimen includes other DNA sequences encoding the same CDR3. This CDR3 is CASSYSGGSYEQYF. Here the CDR3 DNA reads TGTGCCAGCAGTTACTCTGGCGGCTCCTACGAGCAGTACTTC. This chain links TRBV6-5 with TRBJ2-7; no firm D call. The CDR3 consists of 14 residues. CDR1 and CDR2 from the germline V gene are MNHEY and SVGAGI. V was pared by 0 bases and J by 0 bases, with 6 bases between.